Sequencing of this T cell receptor beta chain was carried out in a study of blood T cells in healthy people across ages. This clonotype was detected only a few times. Its antigen is unidentified. Germline V gene lookup returns CDR1 LGHNA and CDR2 YSLEER. V lost 0 bases to trimming and J lost 4 bases, with 9 bases between them. The CDR3 totals 15 residues. A J-beta primer mix and a sample-barcoded 5' primer were used in a second PCR of roughly 6 to 11 cycles. Every cDNA molecule carried a tag from a template-switch adaptor bearing 12 random nucleotides. TCRdb re-derived calls from the 5' RACE reads in MiXCR, one entry per CDR3 protein. This sample has around 990,000 distinct CDR3 sequences, with less than 45% found just once. Overall study findings and caveats: Naive T cell percentage and TCR beta diversity correlated strongly. A roughly linear fall in TCR beta diversity per million T cells was seen with increasing age.

This sequence was found in a man younger than 35 in good health. The chain recombines TRBV4-3 with TRBJ1-4; no firm D call. The sample taken for sequencing was blood. The CDR3 here is CASSQDSGNNEKLFF. The CDR3 DNA follows: TGCGCCAGCAGCCAAGATTCTGGGAATAATGAAAAACTGTTTTTT.